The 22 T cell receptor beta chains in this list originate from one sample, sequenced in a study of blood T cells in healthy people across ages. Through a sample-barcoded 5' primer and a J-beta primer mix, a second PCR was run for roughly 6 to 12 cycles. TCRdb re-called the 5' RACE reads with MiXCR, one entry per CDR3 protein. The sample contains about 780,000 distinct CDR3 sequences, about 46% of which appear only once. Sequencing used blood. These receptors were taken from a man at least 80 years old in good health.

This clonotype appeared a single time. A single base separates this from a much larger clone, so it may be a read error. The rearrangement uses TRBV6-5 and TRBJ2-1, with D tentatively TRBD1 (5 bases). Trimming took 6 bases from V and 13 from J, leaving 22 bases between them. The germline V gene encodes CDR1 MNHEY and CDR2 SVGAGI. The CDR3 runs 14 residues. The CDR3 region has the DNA TGTGCCAGCAGATCCCTCAGGGCCCAAGAGACCCAGTTCTTC. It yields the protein CASRSLRAQETQFF.

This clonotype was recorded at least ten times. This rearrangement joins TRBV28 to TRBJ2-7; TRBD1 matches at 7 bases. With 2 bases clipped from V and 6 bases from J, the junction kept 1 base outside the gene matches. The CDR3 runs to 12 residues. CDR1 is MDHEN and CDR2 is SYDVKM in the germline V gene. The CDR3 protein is CASSLRQGEQYF. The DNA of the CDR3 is TGTGCCAGCAGTTTAAGACAGGGCGAGCAGTACTTC.

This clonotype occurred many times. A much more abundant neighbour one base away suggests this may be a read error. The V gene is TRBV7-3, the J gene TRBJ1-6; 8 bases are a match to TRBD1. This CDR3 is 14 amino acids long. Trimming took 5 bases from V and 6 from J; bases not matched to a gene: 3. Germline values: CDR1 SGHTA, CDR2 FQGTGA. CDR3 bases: TGTGCCAGCAGCGTTACAGGGGGTAATTCACCCCTCCACTTT. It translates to CASSVTGGNSPLHF.

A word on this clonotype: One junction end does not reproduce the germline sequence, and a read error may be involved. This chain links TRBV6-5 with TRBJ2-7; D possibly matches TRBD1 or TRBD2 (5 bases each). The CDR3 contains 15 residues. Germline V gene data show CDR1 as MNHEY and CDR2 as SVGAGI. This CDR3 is CAGSYMGPRTYEQYF. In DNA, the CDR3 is TGTGCCGGCAGTTACATGGGACCTCGAACCTACGAGCAGTACTTC.

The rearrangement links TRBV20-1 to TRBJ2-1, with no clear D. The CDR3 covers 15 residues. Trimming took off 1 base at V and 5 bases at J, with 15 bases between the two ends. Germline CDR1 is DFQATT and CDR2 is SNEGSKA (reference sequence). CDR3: CSARGTTHYNNEQFF. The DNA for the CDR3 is TGCAGTGCTAGAGGAACTACTCATTATAACAATGAGCAGTTCTTC.

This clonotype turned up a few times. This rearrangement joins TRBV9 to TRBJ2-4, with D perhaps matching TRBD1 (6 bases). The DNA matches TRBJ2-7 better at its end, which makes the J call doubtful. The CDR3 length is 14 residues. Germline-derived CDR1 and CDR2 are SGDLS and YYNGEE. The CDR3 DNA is TGTGCCAGCAGCGTAGGCCACAGGGCGGGCGAGCAGTACTTC. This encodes CASSVGHRAGEQYF.

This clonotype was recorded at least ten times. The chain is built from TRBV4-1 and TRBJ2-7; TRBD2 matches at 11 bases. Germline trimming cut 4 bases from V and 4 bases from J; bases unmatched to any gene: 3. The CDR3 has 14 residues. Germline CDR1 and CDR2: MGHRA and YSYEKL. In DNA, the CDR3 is TGCGCCAGCAGCCCGGGACTAGCGGAATACGAGCAGTACTTC. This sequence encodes CASSPGLAEYEQYF.

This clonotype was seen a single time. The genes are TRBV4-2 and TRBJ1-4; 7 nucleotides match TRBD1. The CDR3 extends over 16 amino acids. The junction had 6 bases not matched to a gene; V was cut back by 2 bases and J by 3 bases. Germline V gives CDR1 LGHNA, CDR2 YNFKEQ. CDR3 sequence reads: CASSQSGGQPNEKLFF. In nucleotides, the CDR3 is TGTGCCAGCAGCCAATCTGGGGGACAGCCTAATGAAAAACTGTTTTTT.

The CDR3 DNA follows: TGTGCCAGCAGCCGAACGGGAGGGCCTCTCAACGAGCAGTACTTC. Translating it yields CASSRTGGPLNEQYF. The V gene is TRBV14, the J gene TRBJ2-7; 8 bases match TRBD2. This CDR3 has 15 amino acids. V was pared by 4 bases and J by 5 bases, with 10 bases of the junction left unmatched. CDR1 and CDR2 (germline): SGHDN, FVKESK.

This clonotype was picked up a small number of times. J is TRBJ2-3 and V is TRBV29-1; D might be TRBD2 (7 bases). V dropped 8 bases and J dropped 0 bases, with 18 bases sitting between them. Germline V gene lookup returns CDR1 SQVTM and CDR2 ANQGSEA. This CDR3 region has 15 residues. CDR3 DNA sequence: TGCAGCACAATGGGGGGGGGGCTCAGCACAGATACGCAGTATTTT. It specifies CSTMGGGLSTDTQYF.

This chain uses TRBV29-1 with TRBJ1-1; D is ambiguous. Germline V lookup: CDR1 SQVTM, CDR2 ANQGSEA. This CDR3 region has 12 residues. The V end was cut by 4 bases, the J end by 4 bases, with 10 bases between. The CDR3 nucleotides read TGCAGCGTTGCCTCCGTCGGCACTGAAGCTTTCTTT. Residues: CSVASVGTEAFF.

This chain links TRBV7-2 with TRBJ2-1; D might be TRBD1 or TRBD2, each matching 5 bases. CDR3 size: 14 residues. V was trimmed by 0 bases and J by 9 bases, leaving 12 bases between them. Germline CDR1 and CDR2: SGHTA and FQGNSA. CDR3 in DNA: TGTGCCAGCAGCTTAGCTTCGGGACGCAGTGAGCAGTTCTTC. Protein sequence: CASSLASGRSEQFF.

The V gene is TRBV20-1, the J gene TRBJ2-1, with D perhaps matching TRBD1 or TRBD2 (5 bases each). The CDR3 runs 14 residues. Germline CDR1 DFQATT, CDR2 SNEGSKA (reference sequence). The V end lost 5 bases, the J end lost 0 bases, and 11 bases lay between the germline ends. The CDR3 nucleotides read TGCAGTGCTCCCGGGACGGACTCCTACAATGAGCAGTTCTTC. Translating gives CSAPGTDSYNEQFF.

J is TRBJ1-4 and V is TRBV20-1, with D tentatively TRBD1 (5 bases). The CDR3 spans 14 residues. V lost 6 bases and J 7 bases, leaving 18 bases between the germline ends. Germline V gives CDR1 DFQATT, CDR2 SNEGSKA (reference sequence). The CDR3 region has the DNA TGCAGTGCCCCCCAACGGGGCGGTGGTGAAAAACTGTTTTTT. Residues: CSAPQRGGGEKLFF.

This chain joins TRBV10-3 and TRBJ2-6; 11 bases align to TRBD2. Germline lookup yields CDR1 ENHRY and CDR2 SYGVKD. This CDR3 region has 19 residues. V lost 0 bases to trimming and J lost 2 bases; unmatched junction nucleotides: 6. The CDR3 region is CAISESSSGRAAGANVLTF. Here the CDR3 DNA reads TGTGCCATCAGTGAGTCGAGTAGCGGGAGGGCCGCTGGGGCCAACGTCCTGACTTTC.

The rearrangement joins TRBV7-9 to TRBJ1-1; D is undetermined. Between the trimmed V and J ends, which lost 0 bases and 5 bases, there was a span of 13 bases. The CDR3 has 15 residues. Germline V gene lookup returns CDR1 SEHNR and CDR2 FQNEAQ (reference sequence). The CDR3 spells CASSLAGRAATEAFF. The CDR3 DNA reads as TGTGCCAGCAGCTTAGCAGGGAGGGCGGCGACTGAAGCTTTCTTT.

CDR3 bases: TGCGCCAGCAGCCAAGGGGGCTACCTAGCGGCTAGCACAGATACGCAGTATTTT. Its translation is CASSQGGYLAASTDTQYF. The V and J genes are TRBV4-1 and TRBJ2-3, with TRBD2 matching over 7 bases. This CDR3 comprises 18 residues. With 1 base clipped from V and 0 bases from J, the junction kept 10 bases outside the gene matches. Looked up from germline, CDR1 is MGHRA and CDR2 is YSYEKL.

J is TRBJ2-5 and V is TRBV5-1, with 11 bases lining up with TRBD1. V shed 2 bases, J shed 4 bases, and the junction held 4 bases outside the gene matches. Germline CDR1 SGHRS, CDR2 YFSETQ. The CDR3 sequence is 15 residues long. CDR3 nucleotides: TGCGCCAGCAGCTTCGGACAGGGGGCGGCAGAGACCCAGTACTTC. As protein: CASSFGQGAAETQYF.

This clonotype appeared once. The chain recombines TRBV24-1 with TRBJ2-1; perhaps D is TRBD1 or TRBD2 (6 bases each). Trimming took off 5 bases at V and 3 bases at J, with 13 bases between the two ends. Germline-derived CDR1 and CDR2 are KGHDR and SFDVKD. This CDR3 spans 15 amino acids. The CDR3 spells CATSVGGGSYNEQFF. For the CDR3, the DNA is TGTGCCACCAGTGTTGGAGGGGGAAGCTACAATGAGCAGTTCTTC.

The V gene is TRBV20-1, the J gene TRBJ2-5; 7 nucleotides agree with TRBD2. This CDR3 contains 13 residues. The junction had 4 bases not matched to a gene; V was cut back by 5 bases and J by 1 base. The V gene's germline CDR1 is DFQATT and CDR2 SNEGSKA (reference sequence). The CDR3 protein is CSAGSGGQETQYF. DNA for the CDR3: TGCAGTGCTGGTTCGGGGGGCCAAGAGACCCAGTACTTC.

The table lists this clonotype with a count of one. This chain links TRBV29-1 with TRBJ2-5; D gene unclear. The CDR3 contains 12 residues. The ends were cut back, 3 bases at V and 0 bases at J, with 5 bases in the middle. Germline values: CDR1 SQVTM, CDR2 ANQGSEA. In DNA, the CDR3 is TGCAGCGTTGAGCTGTACCAAGAGACCCAGTACTTC. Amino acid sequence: CSVELYQETQYF.

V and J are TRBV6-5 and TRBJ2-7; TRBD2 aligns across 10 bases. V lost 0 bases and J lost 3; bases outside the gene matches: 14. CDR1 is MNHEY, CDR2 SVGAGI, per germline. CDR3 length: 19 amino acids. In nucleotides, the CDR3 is TGTGCCAGCAGTTACTCAGGCCCCCTCCGAGCGGGAGGGATCTACGAGCAGTACTTC. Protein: CASSYSGPLRAGGIYEQYF.